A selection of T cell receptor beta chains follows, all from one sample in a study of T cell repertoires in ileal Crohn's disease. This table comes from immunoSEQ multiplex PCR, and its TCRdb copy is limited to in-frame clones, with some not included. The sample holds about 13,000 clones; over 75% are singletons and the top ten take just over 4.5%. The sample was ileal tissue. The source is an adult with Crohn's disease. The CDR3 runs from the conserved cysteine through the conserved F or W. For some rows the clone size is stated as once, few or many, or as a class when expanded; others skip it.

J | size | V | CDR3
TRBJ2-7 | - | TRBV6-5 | CASSYQTGAGEQYF
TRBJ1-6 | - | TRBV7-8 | CASSAGLLPLHF
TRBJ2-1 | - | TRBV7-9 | CASTTGQGAPYNEQFF
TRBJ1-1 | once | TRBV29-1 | CSVDAGLNTEAFF
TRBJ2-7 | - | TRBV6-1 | CASSRDFYPYEQYF
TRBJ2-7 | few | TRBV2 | CASTLGGQGIAQYF
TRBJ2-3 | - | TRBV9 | CASSVVSSTDTQYF
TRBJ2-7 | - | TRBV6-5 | CASSPITGGSEQYF
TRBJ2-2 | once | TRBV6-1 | CASSTGGGTGELFF
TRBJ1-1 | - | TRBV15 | CATSRDGGQGSFF
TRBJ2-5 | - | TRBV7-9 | CASSPPRGDRGSETQYF
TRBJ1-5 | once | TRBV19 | CASKNEGWSNQPQHF
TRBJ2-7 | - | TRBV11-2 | CASSLGARTYEQYF
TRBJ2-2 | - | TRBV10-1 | CASSMTSGFNTGELFF
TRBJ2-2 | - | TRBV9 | CASSVQVTGELFF
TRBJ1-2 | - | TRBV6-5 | CASIPFRQGCYTF
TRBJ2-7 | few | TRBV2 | CASSLDTLDEQYF
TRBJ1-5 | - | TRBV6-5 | CASSRGQGKGQPQHF
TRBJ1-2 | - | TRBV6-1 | CASKRTGSYGYTF
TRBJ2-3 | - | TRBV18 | CASSPRTASTDTQYF
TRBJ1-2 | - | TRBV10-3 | CAISESPGDGYTF
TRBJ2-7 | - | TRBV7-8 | CASSSSRDRGREQYF
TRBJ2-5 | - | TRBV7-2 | CASSLLAGGRQTQYF
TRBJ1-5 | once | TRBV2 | CASSPRQGGQPQHF
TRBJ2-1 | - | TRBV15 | CATSRDPTSEQFF
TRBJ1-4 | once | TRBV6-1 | CASSEAQGTGGEKLFF
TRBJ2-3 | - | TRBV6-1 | CASSEAAGGGASDTQYF
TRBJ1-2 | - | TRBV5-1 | CASRQDRVEGYTF
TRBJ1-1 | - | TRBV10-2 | CASSWTGPNTEAFF
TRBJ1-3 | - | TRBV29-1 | CSAQGASGNTIYF
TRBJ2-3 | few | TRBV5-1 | CASSLTYWTSAPSTDTQYF
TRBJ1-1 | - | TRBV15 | CATSRDRDRWDTEAFF
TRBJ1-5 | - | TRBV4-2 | CASSQEGDRHQPQHF
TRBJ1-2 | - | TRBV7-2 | CASSFGQGHNYGYTF
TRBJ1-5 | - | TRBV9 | CASSVSPEGYQPQHF
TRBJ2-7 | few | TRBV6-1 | CASSVRGIAYEQYF
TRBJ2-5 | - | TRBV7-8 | CASSLGGGKKTQYF
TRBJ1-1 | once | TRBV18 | CASSPSAGLTEAFF
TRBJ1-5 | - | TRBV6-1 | CASSRDRGGNQPQHF
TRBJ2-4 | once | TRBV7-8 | CASSLTSGLTKNIQYF
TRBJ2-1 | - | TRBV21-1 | CASSKRLAGGTHEQFF
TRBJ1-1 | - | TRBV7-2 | CASSPHRGVNTEAFF
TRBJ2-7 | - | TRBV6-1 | CASSELAGSSYEQYF
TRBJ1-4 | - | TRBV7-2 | CASTLGRRTNEKLFF